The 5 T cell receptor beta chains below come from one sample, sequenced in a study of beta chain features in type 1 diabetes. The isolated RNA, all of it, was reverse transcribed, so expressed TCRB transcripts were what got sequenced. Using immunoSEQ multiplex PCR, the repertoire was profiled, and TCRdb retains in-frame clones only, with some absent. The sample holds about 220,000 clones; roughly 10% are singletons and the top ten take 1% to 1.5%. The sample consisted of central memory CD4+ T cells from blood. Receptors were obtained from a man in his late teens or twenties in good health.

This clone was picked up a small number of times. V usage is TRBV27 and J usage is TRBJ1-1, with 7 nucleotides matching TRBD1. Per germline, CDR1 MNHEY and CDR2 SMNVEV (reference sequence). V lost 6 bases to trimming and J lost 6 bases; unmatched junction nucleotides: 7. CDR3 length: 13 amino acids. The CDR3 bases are TGTGCCAGCAGCCCTAACAGGGGCCCTGAAGCTTTCTTT. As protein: CASSPNRGPEAFF.

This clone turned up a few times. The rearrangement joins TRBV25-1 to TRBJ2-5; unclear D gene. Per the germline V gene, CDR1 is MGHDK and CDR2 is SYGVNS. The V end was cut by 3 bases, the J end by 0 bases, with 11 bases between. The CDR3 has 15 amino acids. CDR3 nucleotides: TGTGCCAGCAGTGATTGGGCAGGAGACCAAGAGACCCAGTACTTC. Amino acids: CASSDWAGDQETQYF.

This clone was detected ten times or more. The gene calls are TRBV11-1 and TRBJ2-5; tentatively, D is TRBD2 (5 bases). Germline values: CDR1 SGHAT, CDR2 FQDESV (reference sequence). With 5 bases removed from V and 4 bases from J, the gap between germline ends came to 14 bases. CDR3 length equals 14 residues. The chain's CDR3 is CASSRWGATETQYF. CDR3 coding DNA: TGTGCCAGCAGCCGGTGGGGAGCCACAGAGACCCAGTACTTC.

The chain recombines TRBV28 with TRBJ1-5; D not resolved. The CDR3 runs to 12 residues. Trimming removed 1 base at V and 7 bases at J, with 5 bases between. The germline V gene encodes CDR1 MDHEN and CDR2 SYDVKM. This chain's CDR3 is CASSLLTQPQHF. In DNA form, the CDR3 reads TGTGCCAGCAGTTTATTGACGCAGCCCCAGCATTTT.

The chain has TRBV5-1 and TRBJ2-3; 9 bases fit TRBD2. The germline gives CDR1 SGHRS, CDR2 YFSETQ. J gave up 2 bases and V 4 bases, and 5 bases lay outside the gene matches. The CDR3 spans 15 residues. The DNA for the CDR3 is TGCGCCAGCAGCCGACTAGCGGAGCTCACAGATACGCAGTATTTT. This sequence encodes CASSRLAELTDTQYF.